Listed below are T cell receptor beta chains from one sample, sequenced in a study of T cell changes during pregnancy in multiple sclerosis. Clones were read by immunoSEQ multiplex PCR, and TCRdb kept only the in-frame ones, dropping some. Among more than 55,000 clones, about nine tenths were seen once, and the ten largest hold around 2.1%. The source material was peripheral blood, sampled in the first trimester of pregnancy. Every receptor here comes from a female donor in good health, enrolled as a control in a pregnancy study. CDR3s include the opening cysteine and the closing phenylalanine or tryptophan. The D gene is left open where the match is weak. Size tells how often a clone was seen (once, few, many) or the class of an expanded clone, and some rows leave it out.

-,-,TRBV15,TRBJ2-2,TGTGCCACCAGCAGTTTGGACAGACTGAACACCGGGGAGCTGTTTTTT,CATSSLDRLNTGELFF
-,-,TRBV6-1,TRBJ1-1,TGTGCCAGCAGTGAAGAGACAGCTATAAACACTGAAGCTTTCTTT,CASSEETAINTEAFF
-,-,TRBV27,TRBJ1-2,TGTGCCAGCAGGCGGGATCCGTGGGGCTACACCTTC,CASRRDPWGYTF
-,-,TRBV19,TRBJ2-2,TGTGCCAGTAGGTTAGACAGGTTCGCGGGCGGGGAGCTGTTTTTT,CASRLDRFAGGELFF
-,TRBD1,TRBV18,TRBJ2-5,TGTGCCAGCTCGCCACCCGGGACAGGGGGCCGGGAGACCCAGTACTTC,CASSPPGTGGRETQYF
-,-,TRBV19,TRBJ2-7,TGTGCCAGTAGTACCTCTTTAAGTTGGCCCTACGAGCAGTACTTC,CASSTSLSWPYEQYF
-,TRBD1,TRBV18,TRBJ2-7,TGTGCCAGCTCACCGACAGGGGTCGAGCAGTACTTC,CASSPTGVEQYF
-,-,TRBV9,TRBJ2-7,TGTGCCAGCAGCTCCACCGGGAAGGAACAGTACTTC,CASSSTGKEQYF
-,TRBD1,TRBV18,TRBJ1-1,TGTGCCAGCTCGCAGGACAGGGTGAGGACTGAAGCTTTCTTT,CASSQDRVRTEAFF
once,TRBD2,TRBV11-3,TRBJ2-1,TGTGCCAGCAGCTATGTCAGCGGGAGGGGAAATGAGCAGTTCTTC,CASSYVSGRGNEQFF
-,-,TRBV5-1,TRBJ2-1,TGCGCCAGCTCCGGCGGAGGGACCTCCTACAATGAGCAGTTCTTC,CASSGGGTSYNEQFF
-,TRBD1,TRBV18,TRBJ1-2,TGTGCCAGCTCACCGTCCGGGACAGCTAACTATGGCTACACCTTC,CASSPSGTANYGYTF
-,-,TRBV7-3,TRBJ1-5,TGTGCCAGCAGCCCGACAGGCGGTTGGCCCCAGCATTTT,CASSPTGGWPQHF
-,-,TRBV30,TRBJ1-4,TGTGCCACTACGGTCCGAGCGACTAATGAAAAACTGTTTTTT,CATTVRATNEKLFF
-,-,TRBV5-1,TRBJ2-2,TGCGCCAGCAGCCCTAGACAGGAAAACACCGGGGAGCTGTTTTTT,CASSPRQENTGELFF
-,TRBD1,TRBV11-2,TRBJ2-7,TGTGCCAGCAGCCCAGCCGGGACAGGGGAGGGCGAGCAGTACTTC,CASSPAGTGEGEQYF
-,-,TRBV5-4,TRBJ2-3,TGTGCCAGCAGCTTGAACCCCACCGGGGATACGCAGTATTTT,CASSLNPTGDTQYF
-,TRBD2,TRBV30,TRBJ2-3,TGTGCCTGGAGTTCCCACCCCTCTAGCGGGGGGGTCGATACGCAGTATTTT,CAWSSHPSSGGVDTQYF
-,TRBD2,TRBV10-3,TRBJ2-3,TGTGCCATCAGTGAGTCGGTCCTAGCGGGGGGGACAGATACGCAGTATTTT,CAISESVLAGGTDTQYF
-,TRBD2,TRBV29-1,TRBJ2-3,TGCAGCGGGCGGGGGACTAGCGGGAGTACAGATACGCAGTATTTT,CSGRGTSGSTDTQYF
-,TRBD2,TRBV4-1,TRBJ2-2,TGCGCCAGCAGCCCCGTTGGGGCGGGGGGACCCGATGTGCTGTTTTTT,CASSPVGAGGPDVLFF
-,-,TRBV19,TRBJ1-5,TGTGCCAGCAACATCGGAGAGTTCAATCAGCCCCAGCATTTT,CASNIGEFNQPQHF
few,TRBD1,TRBV9,TRBJ1-5,TGTGCCAGCAGCTTAGAGGGACAGCATAATCAGCCCCAGCATTTT,CASSLEGQHNQPQHF
-,-,TRBV7-2,TRBJ2-7,TGTGCCAGCAGCTTAGGCGGAAACCCCTCCTACGAGCAGTACTTC,CASSLGGNPSYEQYF
-,TRBD2,TRBV18,TRBJ2-1,TGTGCCAGCTCACCACTCCCTAGCGGGGGTTCCTACAATGAGCAGTTCTTC,CASSPLPSGGSYNEQFF
-,TRBD1,TRBV29-1,TRBJ1-5,TGCAGCGTTGGGGGGGGACAGGGGGCGAGTGATCAGCCCCAGCATTTT,CSVGGGQGASDQPQHF
few,-,TRBV4-1,TRBJ1-1,TGCGCCAGCAGCCAAGTTTGGGGCGGCACTGAAGCTTTCTTT,CASSQVWGGTEAFF
-,-,TRBV2,TRBJ2-5,TGTGCCAGCAGTGAGGACATTGAGACCCAGTACTTC,CASSEDIETQYF
-,-,TRBV7-8,TRBJ1-2,TGTGCCAGCAGCTTAGACTCCGGACAGTTTAACTATGGCTACACCTTC,CASSLDSGQFNYGYTF
-,TRBD1,TRBV30,TRBJ2-1,TGTGCCTGGAATTACAGGGGGCTTTACAATGAGCAGTTCTTC,CAWNYRGLYNEQFF
-,-,TRBV6-5,TRBJ2-7,TGTGCCAGCTCCTTGCAGGAGGGGGGGCCCTACGAGCAGTACTTC,CASSLQEGGPYEQYF
-,-,TRBV7-6,TRBJ1-4,TGTGCCAGCAGCTTGGCCGGGGGAGTATTGGAAAAACTGTTTTTT,CASSLAGGVLEKLFF
-,TRBD2,TRBV9,TRBJ2-2,TGTGCCAGCAGCTTCCTGGGGACTAGCGGGGGGCCGAACACCGGGGAGCTGTTTTTT,CASSFLGTSGGPNTGELFF